Listed here are 20 T cell receptor beta chains from one sample, sequenced in a study of low-dose radiotherapy and immunotherapy resistance in tumors. Time point reported: before trial treatment. TRAV and TRBV primers primed cDNA for both TCRalpha and TCRbeta. With a V-primer adapter and a constant-region primer, TCRs were amplified for around 20 PCR cycles. TCRdb fed the reads into MiXCR, producing one record per CDR3 protein. This sample has fewer than 90,000 distinct CDR3 sequences, with approximately 17% found just once. The sequences come from PBMCs, collected before treatment. The receptors stem from a male donor with prostate cancer.

This clonotype was detected only a few times. This chain connects TRBV26 to TRBJ2-1; TRBD2 is the table's D call, not checked against the DNA. TRBV26 is a pseudogene locus. This CDR3 has 15 amino acids. The CDR3 reads CASTKSGTSGNEQFF. CDR3 DNA sequence: TGTGCCAGCACCAAGTCAGGGACTAGCGGCAATGAGCAGTTCTTC.

This clonotype was recorded many times. This sequence joins TRBV5-6 and TRBJ2-2; D ambiguous. Germline CDR1 and CDR2: SGHDT and YYEEEE. Between the trimmed V and J ends, which lost 0 bases and 5 bases, there was a span of 5 bases. The CDR3 has 13 amino acids. The CDR3 coding sequence is TGTGCCAGCAGCTTGGGAGTAACCGGGGAGCTGTTTTTT. Residues: CASSLGVTGELFF.

This clonotype showed up many times. The rearrangement joins TRBV28 to TRBJ2-3, with no clear D. This CDR3 is 14 amino acids long. Between the trimmed V and J ends, which lost 7 bases and 2 bases, there was a span of 13 bases. The germline gives CDR1 MDHEN, CDR2 SYDVKM. The CDR3 here is CASISGGNTDTQYF. The CDR3 DNA sequence: TGTGCCAGCATTTCTGGTGGGAACACAGATACGCAGTATTTT.

CDR3 nucleotides: TGTGCCAGCAGGCGGTCCATCTCCTACGAGCAGTACTTC. As protein: CASRRSISYEQYF. V usage is TRBV5-3 and J usage is TRBJ2-7; D gene unclear. TRBV5-3 is recorded as an ORF, its role being uncertain. The CDR3 has 13 amino acids. V lost 8 bases, J lost 0 bases, and 12 bases lay in between.

This clonotype was counted at least ten times. This chain uses TRBV12-3 or TRBV12-4 with TRBJ2-7; TRBD2 aligns across 12 bases. The junction had 2 bases not matched to a gene; V was cut back by 6 bases and J by 2 bases. This CDR3 region has 14 residues. CDR3 nucleotides: TGTGCCAGCAGCCGACTAGCGGGGGCCTACGAGCAGTACTTC. Residues: CASSRLAGAYEQYF.

The table lists this clonotype with a few counts. The gene calls are TRBV2 and TRBJ2-5; TRBD1 agrees at 11 bases. The trim removed 8 bases at V and 1 base at J, leaving 18 bases unmatched. Germline V gene data show CDR1 as SNHLY and CDR2 as FYNNEI. This CDR3 has 19 residues. This CDR3 reads CASLRDRGGRGGSQETQYF. The CDR3 DNA follows: TGTGCCAGCCTTAGGGACAGGGGGGGGCGGGGGGGCTCCCAAGAGACCCAGTACTTC.

With regard to this clonotype: A single base is all that separates this from a far larger clone, so a read error is likely. The chain has TRBV1 and TRBJ1-1. TRBV1 is a pseudogene. The CDR3 spans 14 residues. The CDR3 loop reads CARSQVFRNTEAFF. CDR3 in DNA: TGTGCCAGAAGCCAAGTTTTTAGAAACACTGAAGCTTTCTTT.

This clonotype was recorded many times. The J gene is TRBJ2-2, the V gene TRBV2; tentatively, D is TRBD2 (5 bases). The CDR3 spans 16 residues. Germline values: CDR1 SNHLY, CDR2 FYNNEI. Trimming left V 4 bases short and J 0 bases short, with 12 bases between. CDR3 DNA: TGTGCCAGCAGTGTCGGAGGAACGGCGAACACCGGGGAGCTGTTTTTT. This gives the protein CASSVGGTANTGELFF. The full variable domain, its missing parts supplied by reference TRBV2 and TRBJ2-2, is EPEVTQTPSHQVTQMGQEVILRCVPISNHLYFYWYRQILGQKVEFLVSFYNNEISEKSEIFDDQFSVERPDGSNFTLKIRSTKLEDSAMYFCASSVGGTANTGELFFGEGSRLTVL.

This clonotype appeared a few times. V gene TRBV20-1 combines with J gene TRBJ1-1, with D unresolved. Germline CDR1 reads DFQATT; CDR2 reads SNEGSKA (reference sequence). The CDR3 runs to 15 residues. Trimming took 0 bases from V and 0 from J, leaving 11 bases between them. DNA of the CDR3: TGCAGTGCTAGAGATGTCGGGAAGATGAACACTGAAGCTTTCTTT. As protein: CSARDVGKMNTEAFF.

The sample holds many counts of this clonotype. The gene calls are TRBV6-1 and TRBJ2-1; TRBD2 aligns across 7 bases. Trimming took 7 bases from V and 5 from J; bases not matched to a gene: 8. The CDR3 covers 14 residues. Germline values: CDR1 MNHNS, CDR2 SASEGT. The CDR3 region has the DNA TGTGCCAGCACCTTAACGGGGGGAAACAATGAGCAGTTCTTC. It is translated as CASTLTGGNNEQFF.

There are many counts of this clonotype. The V gene is TRBV20-1, the J gene TRBJ2-2; D is unresolved. Trimming pared 0 bases from V and 0 bases from J, leaving 8 bases between. This CDR3 comprises 15 residues. Germline values: CDR1 DFQATT, CDR2 SNEGSKA (reference sequence). CDR3: CSAREGQANTGELFF. CDR3 DNA: TGCAGTGCTAGAGAAGGTCAGGCGAACACCGGGGAGCTGTTTTTT.

In this sample, this clonotype turned up a few times. V and J are TRBV6-1 and TRBJ1-2; 11 bases match TRBD1. The CDR3 is 16 amino acids. The trim removed 5 bases at V and 5 bases at J, leaving 10 bases unmatched. Germline values: CDR1 MNHNS, CDR2 SASEGT. The CDR3, as DNA: TGTGCCAGCAGTCAGAGGACAGGGGGCGTGATTTATGGCTACACCTTC. This translates into CASSQRTGGVIYGYTF.

This clonotype was picked up many times. The chain carries TRBV28 and TRBJ1-1, with a possible D match to TRBD1 (6 bases). Deletions cut 6 bases from V and 1 base from J, with 15 bases between. Germline V gene lookup returns CDR1 MDHEN and CDR2 SYDVKM. The CDR3 length is 15 residues. The CDR3 DNA sequence: TGTGCCAGCAGCCCACTAACAGGGTGGAACACTGAAGCTTTCTTT. Translation gives CASSPLTGWNTEAFF.

This clonotype was observed at least ten times. V and J are TRBV7-3 and TRBJ2-2; maybe TRBD1 (5 bases). Trimming took off 5 bases at V and 0 bases at J, with 16 bases between the two ends. The germline CDR1 and CDR2 sequences are SGHTA and FQGTGA. The CDR3 is 17 amino acids. CDR3 bases: TGTGCCAGCAGCCCCTCGCCTGGGGCTTCGAACACCGGGGAGCTGTTTTTT. Amino acids: CASSPSPGASNTGELFF.

This clonotype was picked up one time. This chain links TRBV5-8 with TRBJ2-3; no definite D call. This CDR3 is built from 16 residues. CDR1 is SGHTS, CDR2 YDEGEE, per germline. Trimming removed 0 bases at V and 4 bases at J, with 15 bases between. DNA for the CDR3: TGTGCCAGCAGCTTGGCCGTATCTACTTATGCAGATACGCAGTATTTT. It translates to CASSLAVSTYADTQYF.

This clonotype was observed many times. V and J are TRBV5-4 and TRBJ2-7; D possibly corresponds to TRBD1 (6 bases). This CDR3 comprises 15 residues. V was trimmed by 0 bases and J by 0 bases, leaving 10 bases between them. Germline V CDR1 and CDR2: SGHNT, YYREEE (reference sequence). CDR3 amino acids: CASSLEGHSSYEQYF. The CDR3 nucleotides read TGTGCCAGCAGCTTGGAGGGACATAGCTCCTACGAGCAGTACTTC.

This clonotype counts as medium-sized. The gene calls are TRBV15 and TRBJ2-5, with 7 bases aligning to TRBD2. Germline V gene data show CDR1 as LNHNV and CDR2 as YYDKDF (reference sequence). With V trimmed by 0 bases and J by 5 bases, 6 bases remained unmatched. The CDR3 is 15 residues long. The CDR3 DNA is TGTGCCACCAGCAGAGATCCCAGCGGGACGGAGACCCAGTACTTC. Its protein is CATSRDPSGTETQYF. The full variable domain, rest sourced from reference TRBV15 and TRBJ2-5, is DAMVIQNPRYQVTQFGKPVTLSCSQTLNHNVMYWYQQKSSQAPKLLFHYYDKDFNNEADTPDNFQSRRPNTSFCFLDIRSPGLGDTAMYLCATSRDPSGTETQYFGPGTRLLVL.

The chain combines TRBV20-1 with TRBJ2-3, with 9 bases identical to TRBD2. The CDR3 sequence is 13 residues long. Looked up from germline, CDR1 is DFQATT and CDR2 is SNEGSKA (reference sequence). In DNA form, the CDR3 reads TGCACGGTGCTAGCGGGGCGCACAGATACGCAGTATTTT. As protein: CTVLAGRTDTQYF.

This clonotype was detected many times. The chain combines TRBV29-1 with TRBJ2-5; tentatively, D is TRBD1 (5 bases). V was shortened by 4 bases and J by 9 bases, with 9 bases between the two germline ends. The germline V gene encodes CDR1 SQVTM and CDR2 ANQGSEA. The CDR3 has 10 residues. This CDR3 is CSVGGRAQYF. In DNA, the CDR3 is TGCAGCGTTGGGGGCAGGGCCCAGTACTTC.

This clonotype was counted ten times or more. The chain links TRBV20-1 to TRBJ2-6; D is undetermined. This CDR3 has 15 residues. V was trimmed by 2 bases and J by 2 bases, leaving 10 bases between them. Germline values: CDR1 DFQATT, CDR2 SNEGSKA (reference sequence). The CDR3 DNA reads TGCAGTGCTAGACCAAGACGGGCTGGGGCCAACGTCCTGACTTTC. This encodes CSARPRRAGANVLTF.